This is a list of T cell receptor beta chains from one sample in a study of T cells in Graves' hyperthyroidism and ophthalmopathy. TCRdb re-analysed the multiplex PCR reads in MiXCR, keeping a single row per CDR3 protein. This table holds approximately 620,000 distinct CDR3 sequences, about 14% found once. Sequenced: blood. These receptors all come from a woman in her thirties with Graves' hyperthyroidism that later progressed to Graves' ophthalmopathy. Both conserved end residues are part of each CDR3. The D gene is left open where the match is weak. Some rows mark clone size as missing; the rest say once, few, many or name a class of expanded clone.

size: many; J: TRBJ2-5; V: TRBV5-6; D: NA; CDR3: CASSPLDAQAGETQYF; DNA: TGTGCCAGCAGCCCCCTGGATGCCCAGGCGGGGGAGACCCAGTACTTC
size: many; J: TRBJ1-1; V: TRBV6-1; D: NA; CDR3: CASRRGVTEAFF; DNA: TGTGCCAGCAGGAGAGGGGTGACTGAAGCTTTCTTT
size: many; J: TRBJ1-2; V: TRBV2; D: NA; CDR3: CASSESGDSGYTF; DNA: TGTGCCAGCAGTGAATCCGGGGACTCCGGCTACACCTTC
size: once; J: TRBJ1-1; V: TRBV6-2/TRBV6-3; D: TRBD1; CDR3: CTSSPLTGDLYTEAFF; DNA: TGTACCAGCAGCCCATTGACAGGGGACTTATACACTGAAGCTTTCTTT
size: NA; J: TRBJ1-2; V: TRBV25-1; D: TRBD1; CDR3: CASSLGTVQGYTF; DNA: TGTGCCAGCAGTCTGGGGACAGTTCAGGGCTACACCTTC
size: few; J: TRBJ2-7; V: TRBV20-1; D: TRBD1; CDR3: CSARDSWTGIGEQYF; DNA: TGCAGTGCTAGAGATTCTTGGACAGGGATAGGGGAGCAGTACTTC
size: many; J: TRBJ1-1; V: TRBV27; D: TRBD1; CDR3: CASSPRDRGPTEAFF; DNA: TGTGCCAGCAGTCCAAGGGACAGGGGGCCCACTGAAGCTTTCTTT
size: many; J: TRBJ1-5; V: TRBV12-3/TRBV12-4; D: NA; CDR3: CASKEGYLQPQHF; DNA: TGTGCCAGCAAAGAGGGATATCTTCAGCCCCAGCATTTT
size: many; J: TRBJ1-1; V: TRBV10-3; D: TRBD1; CDR3: CAISTVTGAGEAFF; DNA: TGTGCCATCAGTACAGTGACAGGGGCGGGGGAAGCTTTCTTT
size: NA; J: TRBJ2-7; V: TRBV5-5; D: NA; CDR3: CASSPRVDSYEQYF; DNA: TGTGCCAGCAGCCCCAGAGTCGACAGCTACGAGCAGTACTTC
size: many; J: TRBJ1-4; V: TRBV20-1; D: NA; CDR3: CSASPITNEKLFF; DNA: TGCAGTGCTAGTCCCATAACTAATGAAAAACTGTTTTTT
size: many; J: TRBJ2-7; V: TRBV20-1; D: NA; CDR3: CSAGAGSSSYEQYF; DNA: TGCAGTGCCGGTGCAGGGAGTAGCTCCTACGAGCAGTACTTC
size: few; J: TRBJ1-2; V: TRBV9; D: NA; CDR3: CASSVGAGPGEYGYTF; DNA: TGTGCCAGCAGCGTAGGGGCCGGCCCTGGAGAATATGGCTACACCTTC
size: many; J: TRBJ2-5; V: TRBV28; D: NA; CDR3: CASSLFRRDLEETQYF; DNA: TGTGCCAGCAGTTTATTTAGGAGGGACCTGGAAGAGACCCAGTACTTC
size: few; J: TRBJ2-1; V: TRBV4-1; D: NA; CDR3: CASSRPGSSQEQFF; DNA: TGCGCCAGCAGCCGTCCCGGCTCCTCTCAGGAGCAGTTCTTC
size: many; J: TRBJ2-7; V: TRBV12-3/TRBV12-4; D: NA; CDR3: CASTSDSYEQYF; DNA: TGTGCCAGCACCTCGGACTCCTACGAGCAGTACTTC
size: NA; J: TRBJ1-1; V: TRBV20-1; D: TRBD1; CDR3: CSARGAGGRTFF; DNA: TGCAGTGCCAGGGGGGCAGGGGGGAGAACTTTCTTT
size: many; J: TRBJ1-1; V: TRBV3-1; D: NA; CDR3: CASSRNQGDTEAFF; DNA: TGTGCCAGCAGCCGGAACCAGGGTGACACTGAAGCTTTCTTT
size: many; J: TRBJ2-7; V: TRBV7-9; D: NA; CDR3: CASSFPTKGRPEQYF; DNA: TGTGCCAGCAGCTTCCCGACTAAGGGGAGGCCCGAGCAGTACTTC
size: NA; J: TRBJ2-5; V: TRBV27; D: TRBD2; CDR3: CATSGGSGTKTQYF; DNA: TGTGCCACCTCGGGGGGTAGCGGGACGAAGACCCAGTACTTC
size: many; J: TRBJ2-5; V: TRBV7-3; D: NA; CDR3: CASSQNGETQYF; DNA: TGTGCCAGCAGCCAGAATGGGGAGACCCAGTACTTC
size: few; J: TRBJ1-5; V: TRBV19; D: TRBD1; CDR3: CASSPGQGSFYSNQPQHF; DNA: TGTGCCAGTAGTCCGGGACAGGGCAGTTTTTATAGCAATCAGCCCCAGCATTTT
size: NA; J: TRBJ2-3; V: TRBV7-9; D: TRBD1; CDR3: CASSTTGGSTDTQYF; DNA: TGTGCCAGCAGCACTACAGGGGGGAGCACAGATACGCAGTATTTT
size: few; J: TRBJ1-2; V: TRBV3-2; D: NA; CDR3: CASSQGFGGTDYGYTF; DNA: TGTGCCAGCAGCCAAGGTTTTGGGGGCACAGACTATGGCTACACCTTC
size: NA; J: TRBJ2-4; V: TRBV29-1; D: NA; CDR3: CSVAGTQVAKNIQYF; DNA: TGCAGCGTTGCTGGGACACAAGTAGCCAAAAACATTCAGTACTTC
size: many; J: TRBJ2-3; V: TRBV6-1; D: NA; CDR3: CASSFPGKDTQYF; DNA: TGTGCCAGCAGTTTTCCAGGGAAAGATACGCAGTATTTT
size: many; J: TRBJ1-3; V: TRBV29-1; D: NA; CDR3: CSVELRSRSSGNTIYF; DNA: TGCAGCGTTGAATTGCGGAGTCGGAGCTCTGGAAACACCATATATTTT
size: NA; J: TRBJ1-6; V: TRBV20-1; D: NA; CDR3: CSALDRPNSPLHF; DNA: TGCAGTGCCCTGGACAGACCAAATTCACCCCTCCACTTT
size: many; J: TRBJ1-5; V: TRBV2; D: NA; CDR3: CASSETDSNQPQHF; DNA: TGTGCCAGCAGTGAGACGGACTCCAATCAGCCCCAGCATTTT
size: many; J: TRBJ2-4; V: TRBV5-5; D: TRBD1; CDR3: CASSGTGVVKNIQYF; DNA: TGTGCCAGCAGCGGGACAGGGGTGGTCAAAAACATTCAGTACTTC
size: NA; J: TRBJ2-5; V: TRBV5-1; D: NA; CDR3: CASSFSGVQETQYF; DNA: TGCGCCAGCAGCTTTTCAGGGGTCCAAGAGACCCAGTACTTC
size: NA; J: TRBJ2-2; V: TRBV30; D: NA; CDR3: CAWDGTGPYTGELFF; DNA: TGTGCCTGGGACGGGACGGGACCTTACACCGGGGAGCTGTTTTTT
size: many; J: TRBJ2-7; V: TRBV12-3/TRBV12-4; D: NA; CDR3: CASSQQGLRGEQYF; DNA: TGTGCCAGCAGCCAGCAGGGTCTCCGGGGCGAGCAGTACTTC
size: NA; J: TRBJ2-1; V: TRBV4-1; D: NA; CDR3: CASSQVVIARGNEQFF; DNA: TGCGCCAGCAGCCAAGTCGTAATAGCGAGGGGCAATGAGCAGTTCTTC
size: few; J: TRBJ2-5; V: TRBV29-1; D: NA; CDR3: CSVGRAFIFQETQYF; DNA: TGCAGCGTTGGCAGGGCTTTCATATTCCAAGAGACCCAGTACTTC
size: many; J: TRBJ2-1; V: TRBV6-2/TRBV6-3; D: NA; CDR3: CASTKGAYNEQFF; DNA: TGTGCCAGCACGAAAGGTGCCTACAATGAGCAGTTCTTC
size: many; J: TRBJ2-2; V: TRBV5-1; D: NA; CDR3: CASKGRENTGELFF; DNA: TGCGCCAGCAAAGGGCGGGAGAACACCGGGGAGCTGTTTTTT
size: many; J: TRBJ1-1; V: TRBV12-3/TRBV12-4; D: NA; CDR3: CASSFGADNPFF; DNA: TGTGCCAGCAGTTTCGGGGCAGATAACCCTTTCTTT
size: few; J: TRBJ1-2; V: TRBV3-1; D: NA; CDR3: CASPTGIGYGYTF; DNA: TGTGCCAGCCCGACAGGCATTGGCTATGGCTACACCTTC
size: many; J: TRBJ2-1; V: TRBV20-1; D: NA; CDR3: CSARVGPEQFF; DNA: TGCAGTGCTAGAGTGGGACCTGAGCAGTTCTTC